This paragraph covers one TCR beta chain sequence. Its specificity is unknown. The sample is drawn from a study of radiotherapy plus CTLA-4 blockade in lung cancer. Clones were sequenced by immunoSEQ multiplex PCR, and TCRdb holds only the in-frame ones, with some missing. The data hold some 110,000 clones, with 80% to 90% observed a single time. Patients with chemo-refractory metastatic non-small-cell lung cancer received focal radiation plus CTLA-4 blockade with ipilimumab. In germline, CDR1 is GTSNPN, CDR2 SVGIG (reference sequence). The V gene lost 2 bases and the J gene lost 7 bases, with 12 bases spanning the gap. The CDR3 has 13 residues. Overall study results and limits: Once radiotherapy plus ipilimumab had been given, TCR clones derived from tumor expanded in blood.

The specimen was peripheral blood, collected from a patient treated with radiotherapy plus ipilimumab. The sequence came from a human donor with non-small cell lung cancer that progressed on radiotherapy plus ipilimumab. This chain connects TRBV30 to TRBJ1-3, with D possibly being TRBD1 (5 bases). The CDR3 DNA sequence: TGTGCCTGGAGTCAACGGGGCGCGAACACCATATATTTT. Translation gives CAWSQRGANTIYF.